This passage covers 26 T cell receptor beta chains from one sample sequenced in a study of T-cell reconstitution after alpha-beta-depleted transplantation in children. The authors prepared the TCRbeta library with unique molecular identifiers. TCRdb reprocessed the PCR reads via MiXCR and lists one record per CDR3 protein. The table shows about 90,000 distinct CDR3 sequences, with less than 20% occurring only once. The material was PBMCs, mostly from graft donor cells, obtained 180 days after TCRalphabeta/CD19-depleted stem cell transplant. The receptors derive from a male patient aged 2-9 years who had a stem cell transplant for acute lymphoblastic leukemia, so the T cells may come from the graft donor.

The rearrangement links TRBV5-5 to TRBJ1-2; D is uncertain. The germline CDR1 and CDR2 sequences are SGHKS and YYEKEE (reference sequence). V dropped 0 bases and J dropped 4 bases, with 7 bases sitting between them. The CDR3 has 13 amino acids. The CDR3 nucleotides read TGTGCCAGCAGCTTGGGGTCCCTCTATGGCTACACCTTC. Amino acid sequence: CASSLGSLYGYTF.

Worth noting for this clonotype: The junction differs from germline at one of its ends, possibly a read error. The V and J genes are TRBV10-3 and TRBJ2-5; 10 bases are a match to TRBD2. CDR3 length equals 12 residues. In germline, CDR1 is ENHRY, CDR2 SYGVKD. For the CDR3, the DNA is TGTGCCATCAGCGAGATTGGGACTAGCGAAATCTTC. Encoded protein: CAISEIGTSEIF.

The rearrangement uses TRBV7-6 and TRBJ2-2, with D possibly TRBD2 on 6 matching bases. The germline V gene has CDR1 SGHVS and CDR2 FNYEAQ. The CDR3 totals 15 residues. The V end lost 7 bases, the J end lost 1 base, and 13 bases lay between the germline ends. CDR3 nucleotide sequence: TGTGCCAGCACCCCGTGGGGGGAGAACACCGGGGAGCTGTTTTTT. It encodes CASTPWGENTGELFF.

V gene TRBV20-1 combines with J gene TRBJ2-7; TRBD1 might be the D (6 bases). With 2 bases removed from V and 0 bases from J, the gap between germline ends came to 11 bases. This CDR3 spans 14 amino acids. Germline V gene lookup returns CDR1 DFQATT and CDR2 SNEGSKA (reference sequence). CDR3 sequence (DNA): TGCAGTGCTAGACAGGGGCCTAGCTCCTACGAGCAGTACTTC. Its protein is CSARQGPSSYEQYF.

This clonotype appeared a few times. DNA for the CDR3: TGCAGCGCAACAGGGGGCTGGGACGAGCAGTACTTC. Translated, it gives CSATGGWDEQYF. The genes are TRBV29-1 and TRBJ2-7; 9 bases match TRBD1. J was trimmed by 5 bases and V by 7 bases; bases with no gene match: 6. Germline CDR1 is SQVTM and CDR2 is ANQGSEA. This CDR3 has 12 residues.

This clonotype came up many times. The rearrangement joins TRBV6-5 to TRBJ1-5, with D perhaps TRBD1 (6 bases). The CDR3 has 13 amino acids. The V end was cut by 7 bases, the J end by 0 bases, with 7 bases between. Germline V gene lookup returns CDR1 MNHEY and CDR2 SVGAGI. The CDR3 bases are TGTGCCAGCAAGGGGGATAGCAATCAGCCCCAGCATTTT. It translates to CASKGDSNQPQHF.

This clonotype was seen more than once but under ten times. The chain couples TRBV6-5 to TRBJ1-6; D call uncertain. V shed 1 base and J shed 10 bases, with 14 bases lying between them. The CDR3 has 15 amino acids. CDR1 and CDR2 (germline): MNHEY, SVGAGI. The CDR3 reads CASSYLSNRVSPLHF. The DNA for the CDR3 is TGTGCCAGCAGTTACTTGTCCAATCGGGTCTCACCCCTCCACTTT.

This sequence joins TRBV10-3 and TRBJ2-3; tentatively, D is TRBD1 or TRBD2 (6 bases each). In germline, CDR1 is ENHRY, CDR2 SYGVKD. This CDR3 is built from 13 residues. Trimming removed 8 bases from V and 0 bases from J, with 9 bases in between. Here the CDR3 reads CAIWGASTDTQYF. The CDR3 DNA reads as TGTGCCATCTGGGGGGCGAGCACAGATACGCAGTATTTT.

CDR3 nucleotides: TGTGCCAGCAGCGTCGGACTAGGAGAGACCCAGTACTTC. Its protein product is CASSVGLGETQYF. The V and J genes are TRBV7-9 and TRBJ2-5; 7 positions match TRBD2. Germline V lookup: CDR1 SEHNR, CDR2 FQNEAQ (reference sequence). J was trimmed by 4 bases and V by 5 bases; bases with no gene match: 4. CDR3 length: 13 residues.

This clonotype was seen repeatedly, ten times or more. The genes are TRBV5-1 and TRBJ2-3, with D uncertain. Germline V gene lookup returns CDR1 SGHRS and CDR2 YFSETQ. The CDR3 extends over 16 amino acids. V dropped 1 base and J dropped 2 bases, with 14 bases sitting between them. The DNA of the CDR3 is TGCGCCAGCAGCTTGTTCAATAACGGAGTCACAGATACGCAGTATTTT. The encoded protein is CASSLFNNGVTDTQYF.

This clonotype was observed once. In DNA form, the CDR3 reads TGTGCCAGCAGTTACCCAACCGTCAGGGTGGCTAACTATGGCTACACCTTC. Residues: CASSYPTVRVANYGYTF. The chain uses TRBV6-2 or TRBV6-3 and TRBJ1-2, with D perhaps TRBD1 (5 bases). Germline values: CDR1 MNHEY, CDR2 SVGEGT. This CDR3 comprises 17 residues. Trimming left V 2 bases short and J 0 bases short, with 16 bases between.

The CDR3 protein is CASSTGTGGFWETQYF. The CDR3 nucleotides read TGTGCCAGCAGTACCGGGACAGGGGGTTTTTGGGAGACCCAGTACTTC. The rearrangement joins TRBV6-1 to TRBJ2-5, with 11 bases matching TRBD1. The CDR3 is 16 residues long. CDR1 and CDR2 (germline): MNHNS, SASEGT. V shed 5 bases and J 5 bases; nucleotides not matched to a gene: 10.

In this sample, this clonotype turned up a few times. The chain employs TRBV7-9 and TRBJ1-3; tentative D call: TRBD1 (5 bases). V was shortened by 3 bases and J by 4 bases, with 10 bases between the two germline ends. CDR3 length equals 14 residues. CDR1 SEHNR and CDR2 FQNEAQ come from the germline V gene (reference sequence). The CDR3 nucleotides are TGTGCCAGCAGCTTGACAGCGGAGGGAAACACCATATATTTT. As protein: CASSLTAEGNTIYF.

This clonotype occurred a few times. V usage is TRBV5-1 and J usage is TRBJ2-7; D is perhaps TRBD2 (6 bases). The germline V and J ends were trimmed by 0 bases and 1 base, with 11 bases remaining between them. CDR1 and CDR2 (germline): SGHRS, YFSETQ. The CDR3 totals 15 residues. The CDR3 here is CASSLGRGLSYEQYF. The CDR3 nucleotides are TGCGCCAGCAGCTTGGGGCGGGGACTTTCCTACGAGCAGTACTTC.

This clonotype was observed a handful of times. The rearrangement links TRBV20-1 to TRBJ2-2; 12 bases are shared with TRBD2. Trimming took 0 bases from V and 6 from J; bases not matched to a gene: 2. This CDR3 spans 15 amino acids. Germline V gene lookup returns CDR1 DFQATT and CDR2 SNEGSKA (reference sequence). For the CDR3, the DNA is TGCAGTGCTAGAGAGCGGACTAGCGGGGCCGGGGAGCTGTTTTTT. Amino acid sequence: CSARERTSGAGELFF.

J is TRBJ2-3 and V is TRBV20-1, with 9 bases identical to TRBD2. Germline loops: CDR1 DFQATT, CDR2 SNEGSKA (reference sequence). The V gene end was trimmed by 1 base and the J gene end by 6 bases; junction bases not matched to a gene: 8. The CDR3 runs to 15 residues. CDR3 in amino acids: CSARGERGATDTQYF. CDR3 bases: TGCAGTGCTAGAGGCGAGCGGGGGGCGACGGATACGCAGTATTTT.

V gene TRBV19 combines with J gene TRBJ2-5; D remains ambiguous. Germline-derived CDR1 and CDR2 are LNHDA and SQIVND (reference sequence). The CDR3 contains 12 residues. V shed 3 bases and J shed 5 bases, with 7 bases lying between them. The CDR3 is CASSMRWETQYF. The CDR3 DNA sequence: TGTGCCAGTAGTATGAGGTGGGAGACCCAGTACTTC.

This clonotype was detected only a few times. V and J are TRBV5-1 and TRBJ1-6; the D gene is possibly TRBD1 (5 bases). V was shortened by 1 base and J by 10 bases, with 15 bases between the two germline ends. The CDR3 length is 15 residues. Germline V gene lookup returns CDR1 SGHRS and CDR2 YFSETQ. CDR3 in DNA: TGCGCCAGCAGCTTGAGGGACCCGGGAGCCTCACCCCTCCACTTT. Translated: CASSLRDPGASPLHF.

This clonotype appeared a few times. CDR3 region: CASSLDAGAHNEQFF. The CDR3 nucleotides are TGTGCCAGCAGCTTGGATGCGGGGGCCCACAATGAGCAGTTCTTC. The chain employs TRBV5-5 and TRBJ2-1; weak D call: TRBD2 (7 bases). Germline loops: CDR1 SGHKS, CDR2 YYEKEE (reference sequence). This CDR3 region has 15 residues. The germline V and J ends were trimmed by 0 bases and 5 bases, with 12 bases remaining between them.

This clonotype was counted at least ten times. The rearrangement joins TRBV20-1 to TRBJ1-2; D gene uncertain. Trimming stripped 1 base from V and 6 bases from J, with 18 bases between. Looked up from germline, CDR1 is DFQATT and CDR2 is SNEGSKA (reference sequence). The CDR3 has 15 amino acids. CDR3 residues: CSARGSGRPLNGYTF. DNA of the CDR3: TGCAGTGCTAGAGGGTCAGGACGGCCCCTAAATGGCTACACCTTC.

This clonotype was seen more than once but under ten times. The V gene is TRBV29-1, the J gene TRBJ1-2, with D hard to call. The CDR3 is 12 residues long. Germline CDR1 is SQVTM and CDR2 is ANQGSEA. The V end was cut by 1 base, the J end by 9 bases, with 12 bases between. CDR3 loop: CSVEGTELSYTF. In nucleotides, the CDR3 is TGCAGCGTTGAAGGGACCGAGCTGAGCTACACCTTC.

Concerning this clonotype itself: The junction shows a germline mismatch at one end, possibly a read error. This chain joins TRBV5-1 and TRBJ2-7, with D perhaps TRBD2 (6 bases). CDR1 and CDR2 (germline): SGHRS, YFSETQ. This CDR3 contains 15 residues. In nucleotides, the CDR3 is TGCGCCAGCAGCTTAGCAGGCAGGGACTCCTACGAGCAGCACTTC. Residues: CASSLAGRDSYEQHF.

The table lists this clonotype with a few counts. The gene calls are TRBV27 and TRBJ2-5, with D perhaps given as TRBD1 or TRBD2 (5 bases each). CDR1 and CDR2 (germline): MNHEY, SMNVEV (reference sequence). The CDR3 covers 14 residues. V lost 7 bases and J 2 bases, leaving 14 bases between the germline ends. DNA of the CDR3: TGTGCCAGCACTCCCCGAGGGGTTCAAGAGACCCAGTACTTC. Amino acid sequence: CASTPRGVQETQYF.

In nucleotides, the CDR3 is TGTGCCAGCAGCCCTTTAAAAAAGGGACAGCTTAAAAGGAACACTGAAGCTTTCTTT. Protein sequence: CASSPLKKGQLKRNTEAFF. This chain uses TRBV6-2 or TRBV6-3 with TRBJ1-1, with 7 bases lining up with TRBD1. The CDR3 spans 19 residues. Germline-derived CDR1 and CDR2 are MNHEY and SVGEGT. V gave up 6 bases and J gave up 1 base; unmatched junction bases: 20.

The sample holds a few counts of this clonotype. The chain has TRBV5-1 and TRBJ2-3; D perhaps matches TRBD1 (6 bases). The length of the CDR3 is 17 residues. With 2 bases removed from V and 1 base from J, the gap between germline ends came to 17 bases. CDR1 is SGHRS, CDR2 YFSETQ, per germline. CDR3 DNA sequence: TGCGCCAGCAGCTTAAATCCGGGACAAACGGGCACAGATACGCAGTATTTT. It specifies CASSLNPGQTGTDTQYF.

This clonotype was found many times. In nucleotides, the CDR3 is TGTGCCAGCAGGCCTAATCAGGCCATTGGAGGAAACACCATATATTTT. Residues: CASRPNQAIGGNTIYF. This chain links TRBV28 with TRBJ1-3, with D hard to call. The CDR3 is 16 amino acids. Germline CDR1 MDHEN, CDR2 SYDVKM. With 6 bases removed from V and 4 bases from J, the gap between germline ends came to 19 bases.